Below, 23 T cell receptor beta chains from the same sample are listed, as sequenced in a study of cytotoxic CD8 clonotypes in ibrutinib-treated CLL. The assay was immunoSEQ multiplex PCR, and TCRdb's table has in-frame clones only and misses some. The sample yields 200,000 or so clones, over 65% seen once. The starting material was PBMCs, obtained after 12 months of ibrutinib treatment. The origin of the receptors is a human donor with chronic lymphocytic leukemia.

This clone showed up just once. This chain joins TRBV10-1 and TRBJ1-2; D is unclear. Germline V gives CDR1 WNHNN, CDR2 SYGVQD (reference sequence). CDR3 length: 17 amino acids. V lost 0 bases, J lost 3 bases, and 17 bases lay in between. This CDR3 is CASSESPPSDRYYGYTF. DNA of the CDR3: TGCGCCAGCAGTGAGTCGCCCCCGTCGGACCGATACTATGGCTACACCTTC.

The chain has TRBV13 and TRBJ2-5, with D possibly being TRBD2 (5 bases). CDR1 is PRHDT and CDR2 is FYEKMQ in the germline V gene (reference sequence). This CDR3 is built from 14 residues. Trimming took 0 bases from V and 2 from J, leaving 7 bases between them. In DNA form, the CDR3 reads TGTGCCAGCAGCTTAGGCCGGGGACAAGAGACCCAGTACTTC. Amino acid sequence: CASSLGRGQETQYF.

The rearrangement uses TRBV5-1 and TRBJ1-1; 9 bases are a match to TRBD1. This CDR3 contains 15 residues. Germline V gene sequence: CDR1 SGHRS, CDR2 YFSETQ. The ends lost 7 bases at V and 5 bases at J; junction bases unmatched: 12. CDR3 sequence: CASLSPRQGGTEAFF. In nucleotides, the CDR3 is TGCGCCAGCCTATCGCCCAGACAGGGGGGAACTGAAGCTTTCTTT.

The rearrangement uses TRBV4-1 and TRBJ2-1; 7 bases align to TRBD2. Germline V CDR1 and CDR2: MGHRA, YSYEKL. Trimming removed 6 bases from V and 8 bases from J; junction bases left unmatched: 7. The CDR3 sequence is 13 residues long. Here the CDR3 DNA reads TGCGCCAGCAGAACCGCTAGCGGAGATGAGCAGTTCTTC. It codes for CASRTASGDEQFF.

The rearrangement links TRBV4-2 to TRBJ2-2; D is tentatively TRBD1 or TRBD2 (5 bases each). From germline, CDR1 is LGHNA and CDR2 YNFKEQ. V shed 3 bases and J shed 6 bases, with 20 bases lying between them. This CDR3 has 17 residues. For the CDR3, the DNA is TGTGCCAGCAGCCATGCCTCCGGGGCGCAACCTCCCGGGGAGCTGTTTTTT. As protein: CASSHASGAQPPGELFF.

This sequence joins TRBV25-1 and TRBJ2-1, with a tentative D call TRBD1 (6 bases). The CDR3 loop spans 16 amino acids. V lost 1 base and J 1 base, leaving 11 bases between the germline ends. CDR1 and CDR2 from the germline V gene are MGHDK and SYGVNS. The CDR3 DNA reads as TGTGCCAGCAGTGAATTCCGTCAGGGGTCCTACAATGAGCAGTTCTTC. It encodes CASSEFRQGSYNEQFF.

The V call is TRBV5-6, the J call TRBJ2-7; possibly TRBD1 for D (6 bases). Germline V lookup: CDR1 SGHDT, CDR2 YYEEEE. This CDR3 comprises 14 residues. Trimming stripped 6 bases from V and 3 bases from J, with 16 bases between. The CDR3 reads CASTKQGRVYEQYF. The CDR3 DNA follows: TGTGCCAGCACCAAACAGGGTAGGGTCTACGAGCAGTACTTC.

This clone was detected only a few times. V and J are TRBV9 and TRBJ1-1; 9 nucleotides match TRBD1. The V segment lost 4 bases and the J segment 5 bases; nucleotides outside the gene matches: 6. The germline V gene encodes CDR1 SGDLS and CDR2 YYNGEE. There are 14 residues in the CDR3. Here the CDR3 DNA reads TGTGCCAGCAGCTCGGGACAGGGAAAGACTGAAGCTTTCTTT. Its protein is CASSSGQGKTEAFF.

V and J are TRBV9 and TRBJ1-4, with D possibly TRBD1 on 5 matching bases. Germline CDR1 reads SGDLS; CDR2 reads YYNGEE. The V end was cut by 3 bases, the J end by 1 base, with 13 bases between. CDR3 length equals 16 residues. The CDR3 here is CASSGDLDRTNEKLFF. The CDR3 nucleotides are TGTGCCAGCAGCGGTGATCTCGACAGAACTAATGAAAAACTGTTTTTT.

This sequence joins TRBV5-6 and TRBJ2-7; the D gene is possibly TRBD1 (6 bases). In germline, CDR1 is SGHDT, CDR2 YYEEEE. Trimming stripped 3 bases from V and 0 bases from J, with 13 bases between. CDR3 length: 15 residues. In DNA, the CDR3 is TGTGCCAGCAGCTCGAGCAGGGGTTTCTCCTACGAGCAGTACTTC. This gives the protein CASSSSRGFSYEQYF.

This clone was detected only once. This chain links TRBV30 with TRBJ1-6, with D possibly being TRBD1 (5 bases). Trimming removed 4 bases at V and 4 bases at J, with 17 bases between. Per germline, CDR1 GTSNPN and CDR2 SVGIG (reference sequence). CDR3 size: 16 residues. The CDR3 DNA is TGTGCCTGGACCCGCGGGGGGACTGGTTATAATTCACCCCTCCACTTT. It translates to CAWTRGGTGYNSPLHF.

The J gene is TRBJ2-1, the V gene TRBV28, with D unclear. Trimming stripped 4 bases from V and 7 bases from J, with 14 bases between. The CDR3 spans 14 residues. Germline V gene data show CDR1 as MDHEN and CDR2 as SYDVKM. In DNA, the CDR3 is TGTGCCAGCAGTTCCGTTGGGGTTGAAAATGAGCAGTTCTTC. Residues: CASSSVGVENEQFF.

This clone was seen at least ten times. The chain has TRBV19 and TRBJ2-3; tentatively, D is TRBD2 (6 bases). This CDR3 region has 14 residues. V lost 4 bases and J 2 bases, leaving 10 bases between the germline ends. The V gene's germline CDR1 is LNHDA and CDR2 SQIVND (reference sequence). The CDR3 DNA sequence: TGTGCCAGTAGTACGGGACTGTCCACAGATACGCAGTATTTT. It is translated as CASSTGLSTDTQYF.

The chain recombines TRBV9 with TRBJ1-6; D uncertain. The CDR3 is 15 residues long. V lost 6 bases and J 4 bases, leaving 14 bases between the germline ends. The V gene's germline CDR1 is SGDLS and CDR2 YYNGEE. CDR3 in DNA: TGTGCCAGCACAAATCAAGGAGTTTATAATTCACCCCTCCACTTT. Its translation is CASTNQGVYNSPLHF.

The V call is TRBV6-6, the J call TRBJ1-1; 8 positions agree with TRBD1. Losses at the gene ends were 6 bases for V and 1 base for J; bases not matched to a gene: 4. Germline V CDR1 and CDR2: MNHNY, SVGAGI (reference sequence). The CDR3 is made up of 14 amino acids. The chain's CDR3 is CASSSGTGNTEAFF. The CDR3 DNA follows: TGTGCCAGCAGCTCCGGGACAGGGAACACTGAAGCTTTCTTT.

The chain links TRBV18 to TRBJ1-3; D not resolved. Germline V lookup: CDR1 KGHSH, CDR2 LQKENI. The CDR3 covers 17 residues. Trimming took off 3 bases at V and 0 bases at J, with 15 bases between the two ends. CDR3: CASSPSGSILSGNTIYF. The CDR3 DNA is TGTGCCAGCTCACCTTCGGGGTCCATCCTCTCTGGAAACACCATATATTTT.

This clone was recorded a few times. The chain's CDR3 is CSGRQGQGLAFF. CDR3 bases: TGCAGCGGGCGACAGGGACAAGGTTTGGCTTTCTTT. This chain joins TRBV29-1 and TRBJ1-1; the match to TRBD1 covers 7 bases. The CDR3 runs 12 residues. Germline loops: CDR1 SQVTM, CDR2 ANQGSEA. V lost 7 bases and J lost 11; bases outside the gene matches: 13.

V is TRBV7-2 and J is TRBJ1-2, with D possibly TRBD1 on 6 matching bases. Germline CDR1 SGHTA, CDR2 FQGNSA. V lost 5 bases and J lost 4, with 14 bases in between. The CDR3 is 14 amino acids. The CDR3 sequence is CASSPVGGIYGYTF. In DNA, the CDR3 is TGTGCCAGCAGCCCCGTAGGGGGTATCTATGGCTACACCTTC.

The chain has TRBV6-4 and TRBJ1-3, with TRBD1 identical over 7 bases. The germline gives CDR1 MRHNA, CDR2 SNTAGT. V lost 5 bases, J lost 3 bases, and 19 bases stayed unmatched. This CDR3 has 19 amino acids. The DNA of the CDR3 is TGTGCCAGCAGTTCTTTTAAGGGACAGTTCCATTCACGTGGAAACACCATATATTTT. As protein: CASSSFKGQFHSRGNTIYF.

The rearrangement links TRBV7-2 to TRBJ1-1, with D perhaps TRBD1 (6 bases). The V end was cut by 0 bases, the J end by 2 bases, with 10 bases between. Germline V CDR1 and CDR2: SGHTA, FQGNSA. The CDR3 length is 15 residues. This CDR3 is CASSLAAGGNTEAFF. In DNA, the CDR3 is TGTGCCAGCAGCTTAGCTGCTGGGGGCAACACTGAAGCTTTCTTT.

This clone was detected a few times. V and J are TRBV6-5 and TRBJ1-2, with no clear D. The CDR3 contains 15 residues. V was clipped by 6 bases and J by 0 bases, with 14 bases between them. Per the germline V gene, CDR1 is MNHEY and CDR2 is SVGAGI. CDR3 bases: TGTGCCAGCAGCCTACAAGCAAGGGCTAACTATGGCTACACCTTC. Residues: CASSLQARANYGYTF.

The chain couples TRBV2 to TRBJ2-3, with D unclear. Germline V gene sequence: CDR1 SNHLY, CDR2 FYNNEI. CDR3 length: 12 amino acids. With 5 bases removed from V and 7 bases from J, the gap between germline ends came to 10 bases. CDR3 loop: CASSSPVNTQYF. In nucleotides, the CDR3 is TGTGCCAGCAGTAGCCCAGTGAATACGCAGTATTTT.

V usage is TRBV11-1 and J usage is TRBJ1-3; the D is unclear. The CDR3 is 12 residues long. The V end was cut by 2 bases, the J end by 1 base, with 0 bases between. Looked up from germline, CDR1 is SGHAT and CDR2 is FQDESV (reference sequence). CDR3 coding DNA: TGTGCCAGCAGCTTATCTGGAAACACCATATATTTT. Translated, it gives CASSLSGNTIYF.